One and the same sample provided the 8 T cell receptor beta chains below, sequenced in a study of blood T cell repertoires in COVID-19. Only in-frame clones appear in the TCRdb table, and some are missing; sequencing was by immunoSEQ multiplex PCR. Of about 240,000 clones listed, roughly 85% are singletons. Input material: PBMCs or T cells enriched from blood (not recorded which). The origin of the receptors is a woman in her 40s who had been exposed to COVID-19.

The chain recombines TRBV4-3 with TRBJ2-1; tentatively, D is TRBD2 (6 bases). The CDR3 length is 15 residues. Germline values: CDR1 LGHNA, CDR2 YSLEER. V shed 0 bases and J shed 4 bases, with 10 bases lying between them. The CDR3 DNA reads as TGCGCCAGCAGCCAAGAGGCGGGGAGGTACAATGAGCAGTTCTTC. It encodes CASSQEAGRYNEQFF.

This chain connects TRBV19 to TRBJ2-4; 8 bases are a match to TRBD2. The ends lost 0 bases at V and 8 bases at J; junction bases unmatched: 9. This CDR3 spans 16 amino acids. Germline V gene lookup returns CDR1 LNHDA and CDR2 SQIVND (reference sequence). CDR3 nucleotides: TGTGCCAGTAGTATAGATGGCGGGGGGCCCTCTGACATTCAGTACTTC. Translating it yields CASSIDGGGPSDIQYF.

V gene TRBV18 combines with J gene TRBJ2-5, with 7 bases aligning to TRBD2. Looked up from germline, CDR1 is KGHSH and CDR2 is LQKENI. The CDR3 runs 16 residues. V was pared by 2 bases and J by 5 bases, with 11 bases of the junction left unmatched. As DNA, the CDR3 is TGTGCCAGCTCACCAAGGATAGCGGGCCGGGCGGAGACCCAGTACTTC. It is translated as CASSPRIAGRAETQYF.

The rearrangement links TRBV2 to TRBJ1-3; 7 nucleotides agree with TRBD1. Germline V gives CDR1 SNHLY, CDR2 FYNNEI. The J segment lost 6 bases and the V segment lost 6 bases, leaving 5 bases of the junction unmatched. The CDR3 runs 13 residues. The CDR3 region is CASSRDSPNTIYF. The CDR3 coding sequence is TGTGCCAGCAGCCGGGACAGCCCAAACACCATATATTTT.

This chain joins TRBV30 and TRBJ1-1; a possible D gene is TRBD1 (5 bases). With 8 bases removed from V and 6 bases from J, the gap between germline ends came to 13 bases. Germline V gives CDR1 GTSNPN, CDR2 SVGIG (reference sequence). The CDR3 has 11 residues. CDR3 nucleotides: TGTGCCAGTTCGGGGGGGTCTGAAGCTTTCTTT. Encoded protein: CASSGGSEAFF.

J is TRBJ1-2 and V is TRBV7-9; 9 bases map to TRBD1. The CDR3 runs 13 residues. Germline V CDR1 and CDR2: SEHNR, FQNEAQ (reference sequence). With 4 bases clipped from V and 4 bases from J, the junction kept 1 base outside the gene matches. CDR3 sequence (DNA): TGTGCCAGCAGCTCGACAGGGGGCTATGGCTACACCTTC. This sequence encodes CASSSTGGYGYTF.

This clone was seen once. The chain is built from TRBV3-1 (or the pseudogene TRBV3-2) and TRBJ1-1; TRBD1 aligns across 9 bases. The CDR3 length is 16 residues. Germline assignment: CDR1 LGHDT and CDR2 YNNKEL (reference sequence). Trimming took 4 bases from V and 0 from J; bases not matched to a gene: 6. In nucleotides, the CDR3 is TGTGCCAGCAGCCGCGGACAGGGGCCAATGAACACTGAAGCTTTCTTT. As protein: CASSRGQGPMNTEAFF.

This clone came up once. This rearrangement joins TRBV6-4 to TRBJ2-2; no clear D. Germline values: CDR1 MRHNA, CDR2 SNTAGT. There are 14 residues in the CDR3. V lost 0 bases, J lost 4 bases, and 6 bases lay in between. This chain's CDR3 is CASSDSPSTGELFF. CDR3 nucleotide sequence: TGTGCCAGCAGTGACTCCCCGAGCACCGGGGAGCTGTTTTTT.